This T cell receptor beta chain was obtained from a study of vaccination and CD4 T cells after COVID-19. With the Oncomine TCR Beta short-read assay, DNA from cultured CD4+ T cells was sequenced. Using its own MiXCR run on the PCR reads, TCRdb lists one record per CDR3 protein. This sample has fewer than 11,000 distinct CDR3 sequences; around 30% occur once, and the top ten carry about 9.8%. This clonotype was seen a handful of times. Its antigen is unknown. There are 16 residues in the CDR3. CDR1 and CDR2 from the germline V gene are LNHDA and SQIVND (reference sequence). The junction had 9 bases not matched to a gene; V was cut back by 4 bases and J by 9 bases. Treatment here: roughly 10-day PBMC culture with coronavirus spike peptide pools or control peptides (ViraFEST assay).

This specimen consisted of CD4+ T cells from blood, cultured in vitro, obtained after SARS-CoV-2 vaccination. This sequence was found in a human donor who had recovered from COVID-19. The rearrangement uses TRBV19 and TRBJ2-1; TRBD2 aligns across 13 bases. The DNA for the CDR3 is TGTGCCAGTAGTAGAGGACTAGCGGGAGTGGTAGGTGAGCAGTTCTTC. Translation: CASSRGLAGVVGEQFF.